Sequencing of this T cell receptor (beta chain) was carried out in a study of CD8 T cells in Susac syndrome. Broader study findings: The study's TCR sequencing and HLA analysis drew on a certain number of individuals. That number was acknowledged as relatively small.

With regard to this clonotype: The antigen is unknown.

CD8+ and CD4+ T cells circulating in blood were sequenced for TCR beta. The authors negatively isolated CD8+ and CD4+ T cells and FACS-enriched TEMRA cells. cDNA came from around 0.5 to 1 ug RNA primed by random hexamers. The authors amplified TCR beta CDR3 across 54 Vbeta and 13 Jbeta using immunoSEQ multiplex PCR. TCRdb called the immunoSEQ multiplex PCR reads again in MiXCR, with one record for every CDR3 protein. The table records around 200,000 distinct CDR3 sequences, 85% to 95% of them present only once. Trimming took off 7 bases at V and 1 base at J, with 10 bases between the two ends. The CDR3 consists of 12 residues. Germline V lookup: CDR1 SQVTM, CDR2 ANQGSEA.

What was sequenced was CD4+ T cells from PBMCs. This sequence originates from a human donor with multiple sclerosis. This chain connects TRBV29-1 to TRBJ2-5; D remains ambiguous. The CDR3 sequence: CSAQKGQETQYF. Here the CDR3 DNA reads TGCAGCGCTCAGAAGGGCCAAGAGACCCAGTACTTC. Full variable domain (outside the CDR3, taken from reference TRBV29-1 and TRBJ2-5): SAVISQKPSRDICQRGTSLTIQCQVDSQVTMMFWYRQQPGQSLTLIATANQGSEATYESGFVIDKFPISRPNLTFSTLTVSNMSPEDSSIYLCSAQKGQETQYFGPGTRLLVL.